The 16 T cell receptor beta chains reported below all come from one sample, sequenced in a study of beta chain features in type 1 diabetes. The investigators reverse transcribed all of the isolated RNA, so they sequenced expressed TCRB transcripts. Assay: immunoSEQ multiplex PCR; the TCRdb copy retains only in-frame clones and omits some. The table records over 150,000 clones, about 8.1% of them present only once. Material for sequencing was central memory CD4+ T cells from blood. The receptor source for this set is a young man in good health.

The CDR3 DNA reads as TGCGCCAGCAGCTTGGAGACAGGGAAAAAGACCCAGTACTTC. It encodes CASSLETGKKTQYF. The chain is built from TRBV5-1 and TRBJ2-5, with 7 bases identical to TRBD1. Germline CDR1 SGHRS, CDR2 YFSETQ. J gave up 6 bases and V 0 bases, and 5 bases lay outside the gene matches. The CDR3 is 14 residues long.

In its sample, this clone was seen a few times. The chain carries TRBV5-4 and TRBJ2-7; 11 nucleotides agree with TRBD1. Germline V gene lookup returns CDR1 SGHNT and CDR2 YYREEE (reference sequence). The V gene end was trimmed by 4 bases and the J gene end by 2 bases; junction bases not matched to a gene: 5. The CDR3 is 15 residues long. The CDR3 protein is CASSPGQGVPYEQYF. CDR3 DNA: TGTGCCAGCAGCCCGGGACAGGGGGTACCCTACGAGCAGTACTTC. Combining the CDR3 with reference TRBV5-4 and TRBJ2-7 gives the whole variable domain ETGVTQSPTHLIKTRGQQVTLRCSSQSGHNTVSWYQQALGQGPQFIFQYYREEENGRGNFPPRFSGLQFPNYSSELNVNALELDDSALYLCASSPGQGVPYEQYFGPGTRLTVT.

The chain carries TRBV6-5 and TRBJ1-5; D not resolved. The CDR3 spans 13 residues. CDR1 is MNHEY, CDR2 SVGAGI, per germline. The V and J ends lost 2 bases and 5 bases respectively, with 7 bases between them. The CDR3 DNA sequence: TGTGCCAGCAGTTACAGGGAGGATCAGCCCCAGCATTTT. This sequence encodes CASSYREDQPQHF.

The V gene is TRBV7-2, the J gene TRBJ1-5; TRBD1 agrees at 9 bases. The CDR3 has 15 residues. V was pared by 5 bases and J by 3 bases, with 5 bases of the junction left unmatched. Germline V CDR1 and CDR2: SGHTA, FQGNSA. The chain's CDR3 is CASSGWTGDNQPQHF. The DNA for the CDR3 is TGTGCCAGCAGCGGATGGACAGGGGACAATCAGCCCCAGCATTTT.

The chain employs TRBV2 and TRBJ2-3; no firm D call. Trimming pared 7 bases from V and 2 bases from J, leaving 10 bases between. This CDR3 contains 13 residues. Germline assignment: CDR1 SNHLY and CDR2 FYNNEI. The CDR3 protein is CASITPPTDTQYF. The CDR3 bases are TGTGCCAGCATTACACCCCCCACAGATACGCAGTATTTT.

This clone was seen a few times. This chain links TRBV14 with TRBJ1-2; D remains unclear. In germline, CDR1 is SGHDN, CDR2 FVKESK. V lost 0 bases and J 0 bases, leaving 11 bases between the germline ends. This CDR3 has 16 amino acids. In DNA, the CDR3 is TGTGCCAGCAGCCAAGAGAACAGCCCAACTAACTATGGCTACACCTTC. This codes for CASSQENSPTNYGYTF.

There are a few counts of this clone. The gene calls are TRBV7-2 and TRBJ1-4; 9 bases are a match to TRBD1. This CDR3 region has 13 residues. Germline-derived CDR1 and CDR2 are SGHTA and FQGNSA. Unmatched junction bases numbered 3, after V lost 5 bases and J lost 8 bases. The chain's CDR3 is CASSLTGGEKLFF. In nucleotides, the CDR3 is TGTGCCAGCAGCCTTACAGGGGGCGAAAAACTGTTTTTT.

This clone was detected a few times. This chain links TRBV5-1 with TRBJ2-7; 9 nucleotides align to TRBD1. This CDR3 is built from 14 residues. After removal of 4 bases from V and 5 bases from J, the junction contained 7 bases not matched to a gene. Germline values: CDR1 SGHRS, CDR2 YFSETQ. The CDR3 DNA is TGCGCCAGCAGCAAGGGACAGGGAGACGACGAGCAGTACTTC. As protein: CASSKGQGDDEQYF.

Regarding this clone: In the same sample, other DNA sequences code for this CDR3. V gene TRBV30 combines with J gene TRBJ1-2, with a weak D call TRBD1 (5 bases). CDR1 is GTSNPN, CDR2 SVGIG, per germline (reference sequence). The V gene lost 0 bases and the J gene lost 4 bases, with 6 bases spanning the gap. This CDR3 is 12 amino acids long. Here the CDR3 reads CAWSVGAYGYTF. CDR3 coding DNA: TGTGCCTGGAGTGTAGGGGCCTATGGCTACACCTTC.

The rearrangement joins TRBV25-1 to TRBJ2-5; D perhaps matches TRBD2 (5 bases). The ends were cut back, 0 bases at V and 4 bases at J, with 12 bases in the middle. Germline-derived CDR1 and CDR2 are MGHDK and SYGVNS. The CDR3 length is 15 residues. CDR3 DNA: TGTGCCAGCAGTGAATACAGCGGTAGACGAGAGACCCAGTACTTC. Amino acids: CASSEYSGRRETQYF.

This clone was detected only a few times. The chain is built from TRBV28 and TRBJ1-5; D perhaps matches TRBD1 (6 bases). Germline assignment: CDR1 MDHEN and CDR2 SYDVKM. V gave up 7 bases and J gave up 5 bases, with 12 bases separating them. This CDR3 has 13 amino acids. CDR3 region: CASTGENYQPQHF. In nucleotides, the CDR3 is TGTGCCAGCACAGGGGAAAATTATCAGCCCCAGCATTTT.

CDR3 residues: CASSQGQQNQPQHF. The CDR3 bases are TGTGCCAGCTCACAAGGACAGCAAAATCAGCCCCAGCATTTT. The V gene is TRBV18, the J gene TRBJ1-5; a possible D gene is TRBD1 (6 bases). The ends were cut back, 4 bases at V and 4 bases at J, with 11 bases in the middle. The germline V gene has CDR1 KGHSH and CDR2 LQKENI. The CDR3 totals 14 residues.

V gene TRBV2 combines with J gene TRBJ1-2; TRBD1 might be the D (6 bases). Germline CDR1 reads SNHLY; CDR2 reads FYNNEI. The V end was cut by 2 bases, the J end by 8 bases, with 12 bases between. CDR3 length: 13 residues. CDR3 coding DNA: TGTGCCAGCAGTGAATCTGGGGGCGGAGGCTACACCTTC. Protein sequence: CASSESGGGGYTF.

A few counts support this clone. The chain combines TRBV6-1 with TRBJ1-1; 9 bases are a match to TRBD1. V dropped 5 bases and J dropped 8; count of bases not matched to a gene: 3. This CDR3 has 12 amino acids. From germline, CDR1 is MNHNS and CDR2 SASEGT. As DNA, the CDR3 is TGTGCCAGCAGTACCGGACAGGGGGAAGCTTTCTTT. Its protein is CASSTGQGEAFF.

A few counts support this clone. This chain connects TRBV13 to TRBJ2-1, with 11 bases matching TRBD2. Germline-derived CDR1 and CDR2 are PRHDT and FYEKMQ (reference sequence). The CDR3 covers 13 residues. J gave up 10 bases and V 5 bases, and 4 bases lay outside the gene matches. The CDR3 reads CASSPLAGEEQFF. As DNA, the CDR3 is TGTGCCAGCAGCCCACTAGCGGGGGAAGAGCAGTTCTTC.

The V and J genes are TRBV4-3 and TRBJ2-1; 11 bases agree with TRBD2. CDR1 is LGHNA, CDR2 YSLEER, per germline. J lost 7 bases, V lost 1 base, and 6 bases had no gene match. The length of the CDR3 is 16 residues. CDR3 in DNA: TGCGCCAGCAGCCAAGTAGCGGGGGGGCCGGGAAATGAGCAGTTCTTC. As protein: CASSQVAGGPGNEQFF.